This TCR beta chain was recorded in a study of cytomegalovirus exposure and HLA in healthy donors. PCR primers comprised 60 Vbeta and 13 Jbeta primers. Repertoires were generated with immunoSEQ multiplex PCR, while TCRdb's copy carries only in-frame clones and drops some. The data contain roughly 72,000 clones, approximately 79% of them singletons. Germline-derived CDR1 and CDR2 are GTSNPN and SVGIG (reference sequence). The CDR3 loop spans 15 amino acids. Losses at the gene ends were 3 bases for V and 5 bases for J; bases not matched to a gene: 12. This clone was found a few times. Specimen: PBMCs. This sequence originates from a woman aged 40 to 55 in good health and CMV-seropositive. The rearrangement joins TRBV30 to TRBJ1-1; TRBD1 matches at 7 bases. The chain's CDR3 is CAWRGKEGAITEAFF. DNA of the CDR3: TGTGCCTGGAGGGGCAAGGAGGGGGCGATTACTGAAGCTTTCTTT. Supplemented by reference TRBV30 and TRBJ1-1, the full variable domain reads SQTIHQWPATLVQPVGSPLSLECTVEGTSNPNLYWYRQAAGRGLQLLFYSVGIGQISSEVPQNLSASRPQDRQFILSSKKLLLSDSGFYLCAWRGKEGAITEAFFGQGTRLTVV.